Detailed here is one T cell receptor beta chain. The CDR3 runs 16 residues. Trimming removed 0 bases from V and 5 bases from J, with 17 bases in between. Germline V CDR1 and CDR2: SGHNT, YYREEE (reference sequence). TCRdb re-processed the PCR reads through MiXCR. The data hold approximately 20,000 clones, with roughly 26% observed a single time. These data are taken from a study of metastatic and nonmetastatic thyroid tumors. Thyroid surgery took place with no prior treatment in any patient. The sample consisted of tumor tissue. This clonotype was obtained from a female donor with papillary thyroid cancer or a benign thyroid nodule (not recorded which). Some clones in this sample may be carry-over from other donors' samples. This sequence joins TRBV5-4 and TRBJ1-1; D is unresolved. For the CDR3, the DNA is TGTGCCAGCAGCTTGGTCGGTTTTTCGGGCGGAACTGAAGCTTTCTTT. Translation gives CASSLVGFSGGTEAFF.